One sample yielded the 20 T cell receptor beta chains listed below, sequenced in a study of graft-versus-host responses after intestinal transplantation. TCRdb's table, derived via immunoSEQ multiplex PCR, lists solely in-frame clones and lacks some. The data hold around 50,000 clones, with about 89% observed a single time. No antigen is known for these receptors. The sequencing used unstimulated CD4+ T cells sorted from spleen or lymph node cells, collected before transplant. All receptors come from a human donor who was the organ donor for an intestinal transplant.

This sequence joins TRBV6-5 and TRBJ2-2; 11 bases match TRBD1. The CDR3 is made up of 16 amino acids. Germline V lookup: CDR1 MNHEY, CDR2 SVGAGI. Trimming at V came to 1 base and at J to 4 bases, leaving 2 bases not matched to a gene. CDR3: CASSYWDRGGTGELFF. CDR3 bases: TGTGCCAGCAGTTACTGGGACAGGGGGGGCACCGGGGAGCTGTTTTTT.

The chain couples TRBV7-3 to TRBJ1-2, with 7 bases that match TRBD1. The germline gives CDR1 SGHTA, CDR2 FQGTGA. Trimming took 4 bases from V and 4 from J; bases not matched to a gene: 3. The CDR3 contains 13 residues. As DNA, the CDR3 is TGTGCCAGCAGCTCCTCAGGGGGCTATGGCTACACCTTC. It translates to CASSSSGGYGYTF.

CDR3 bases: TGCGCCAGCAGCGAGGGCGATCGGGATAGCAATCAGCCCCAGCATTTT. Protein: CASSEGDRDSNQPQHF. The chain is built from TRBV5-1 and TRBJ1-5; D gene unclear. This CDR3 has 16 amino acids. Between the trimmed V and J ends, which lost 4 bases and 0 bases, there was a span of 14 bases. Looked up from germline, CDR1 is SGHRS and CDR2 is YFSETQ.

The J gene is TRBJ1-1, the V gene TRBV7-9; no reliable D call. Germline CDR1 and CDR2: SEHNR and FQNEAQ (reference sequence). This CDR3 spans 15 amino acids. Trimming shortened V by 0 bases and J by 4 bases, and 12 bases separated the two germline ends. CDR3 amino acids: CASSLAEVRGTEAFF. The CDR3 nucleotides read TGTGCCAGCAGCTTAGCGGAGGTAAGAGGCACTGAAGCTTTCTTT.

Written as DNA, the CDR3 is TGTGCCAGCAGCCCCCTGGCAGGGGTTGAAAAACTGTTTTTT. This gives the protein CASSPLAGVEKLFF. This chain joins TRBV28 and TRBJ1-4, with D maybe TRBD1 (6 bases). The CDR3 runs 14 residues. Germline values: CDR1 MDHEN, CDR2 SYDVKM. The V end lost 6 bases, the J end lost 7 bases, and 15 bases lay between the germline ends. The full variable domain, its missing parts supplied by reference TRBV28 and TRBJ1-4, is DVKVTQSSRYLVKRTGEKVFLECVQDMDHENMFWYRQDPGLGLRLIYFSYDVKMKEKGDIPEGYSVSREKKERFSLILESASTNQTSMYLCASSPLAGVEKLFFGSGTQLSVL.

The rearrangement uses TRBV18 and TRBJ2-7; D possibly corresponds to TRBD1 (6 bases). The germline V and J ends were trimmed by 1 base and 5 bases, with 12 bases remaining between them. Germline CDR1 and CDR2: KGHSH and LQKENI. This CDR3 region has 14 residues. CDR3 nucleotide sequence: TGTGCCAGCTCACCACAAAAACAGGGACACGAGCAGTACTTC. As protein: CASSPQKQGHEQYF.

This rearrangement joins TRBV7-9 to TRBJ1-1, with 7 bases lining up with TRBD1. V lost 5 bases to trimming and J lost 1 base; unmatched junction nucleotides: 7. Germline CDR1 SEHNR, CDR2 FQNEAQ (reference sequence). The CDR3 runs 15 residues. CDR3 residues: CASSQRQGRNTEAFF. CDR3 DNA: TGTGCCAGCAGCCAACGACAGGGCCGGAACACTGAAGCTTTCTTT.

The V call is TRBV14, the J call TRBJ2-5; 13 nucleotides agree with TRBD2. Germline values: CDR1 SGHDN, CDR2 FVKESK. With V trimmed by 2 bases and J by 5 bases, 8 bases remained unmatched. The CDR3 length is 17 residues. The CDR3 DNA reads TGTGCCAGCAGCCAAAGATCGTTACTAGCGGGAGGGGAGACCCAGTACTTC. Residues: CASSQRSLLAGGETQYF.

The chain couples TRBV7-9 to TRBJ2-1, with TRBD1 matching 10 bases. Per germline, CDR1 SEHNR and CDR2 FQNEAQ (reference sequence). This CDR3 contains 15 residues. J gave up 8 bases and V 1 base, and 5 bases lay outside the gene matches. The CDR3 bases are TGTGCCAGCAGCTTAGGACAGGGGGCGAGGGATGAGCAGTTCTTC. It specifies CASSLGQGARDEQFF.

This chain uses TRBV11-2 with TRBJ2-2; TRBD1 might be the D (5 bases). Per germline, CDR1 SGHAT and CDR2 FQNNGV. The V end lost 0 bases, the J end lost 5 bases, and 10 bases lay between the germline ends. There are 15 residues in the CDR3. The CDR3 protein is CASSLEGRGTGELFF. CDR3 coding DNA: TGTGCCAGCAGCTTAGAGGGAAGGGGAACCGGGGAGCTGTTTTTT.

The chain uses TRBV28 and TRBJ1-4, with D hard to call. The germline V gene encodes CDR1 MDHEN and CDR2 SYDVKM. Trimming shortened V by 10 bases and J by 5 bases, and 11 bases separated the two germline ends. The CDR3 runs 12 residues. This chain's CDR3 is CATGVSNEKLFF. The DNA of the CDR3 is TGTGCCACCGGAGTTTCGAATGAAAAACTGTTTTTT.

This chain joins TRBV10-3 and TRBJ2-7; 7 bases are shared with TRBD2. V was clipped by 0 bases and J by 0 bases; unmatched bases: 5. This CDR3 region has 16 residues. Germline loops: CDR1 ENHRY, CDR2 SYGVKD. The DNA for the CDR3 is TGTGCCATCAGTGAGTCCGGACTAGGGAGCTCCTACGAGCAGTACTTC. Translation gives CAISESGLGSSYEQYF.

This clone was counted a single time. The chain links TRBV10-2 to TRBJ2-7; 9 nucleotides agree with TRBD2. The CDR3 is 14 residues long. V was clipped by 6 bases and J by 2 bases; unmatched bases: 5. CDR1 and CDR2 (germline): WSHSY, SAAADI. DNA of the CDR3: TGCGCCAGCAGCCCGACTAGCGGTACCTACGAGCAGTACTTC. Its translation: CASSPTSGTYEQYF.

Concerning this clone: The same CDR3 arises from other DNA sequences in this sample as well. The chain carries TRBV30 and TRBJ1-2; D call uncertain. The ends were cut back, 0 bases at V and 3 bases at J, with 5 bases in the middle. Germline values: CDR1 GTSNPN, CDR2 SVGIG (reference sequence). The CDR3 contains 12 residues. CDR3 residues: CAWSVPDYGYTF. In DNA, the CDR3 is TGTGCCTGGAGTGTACCGGACTATGGCTACACCTTC.

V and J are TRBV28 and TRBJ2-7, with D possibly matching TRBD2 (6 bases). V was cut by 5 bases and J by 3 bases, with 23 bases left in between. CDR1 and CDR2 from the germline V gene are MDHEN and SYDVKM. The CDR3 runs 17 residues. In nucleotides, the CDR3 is TGTGCCAGCAGTCTCGGGACCTTTAGTGGCGGGATCTACGAGCAGTACTTC. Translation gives CASSLGTFSGGIYEQYF.

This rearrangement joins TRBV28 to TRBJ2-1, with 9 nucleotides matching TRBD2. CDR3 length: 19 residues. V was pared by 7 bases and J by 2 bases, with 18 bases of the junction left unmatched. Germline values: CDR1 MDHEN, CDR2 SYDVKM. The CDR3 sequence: CASNSRGGRVRGAYNEQFF. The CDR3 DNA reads TGTGCCAGCAACTCCCGGGGCGGGAGGGTAAGAGGGGCCTACAATGAGCAGTTCTTC.

CDR3 nucleotides: TGTGCCAGTACAGGAGATCGGGGATACGATCAGCCCCAGCATTTT. It yields the protein CASTGDRGYDQPQHF. The genes are TRBV19 and TRBJ1-5; D not certain. V lost 7 bases to trimming and J lost 5 bases, with 18 bases between them. The CDR3 length is 15 residues. Germline CDR1 and CDR2: LNHDA and SQIVND (reference sequence).

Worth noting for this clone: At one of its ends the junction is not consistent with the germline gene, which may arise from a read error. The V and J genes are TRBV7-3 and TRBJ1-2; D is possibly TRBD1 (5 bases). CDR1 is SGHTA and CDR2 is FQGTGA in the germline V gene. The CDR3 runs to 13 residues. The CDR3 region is CVSSLKTADGYTF. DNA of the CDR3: TGTGTCAGCAGCTTAAAGACAGCTGATGGCTACACCTTC.

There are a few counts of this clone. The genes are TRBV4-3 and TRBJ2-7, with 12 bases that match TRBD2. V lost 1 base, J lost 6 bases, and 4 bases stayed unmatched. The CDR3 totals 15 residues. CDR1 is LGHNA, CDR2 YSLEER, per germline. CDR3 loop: CASSQASGRGSEQYF. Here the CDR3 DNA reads TGCGCCAGCAGCCAAGCTAGCGGGAGGGGGAGCGAGCAGTACTTC.

The DNA for the CDR3 is TGTGCCAGCAGGAGGGCAGGGAACACCGGGGAGCTGTTTTTT. Protein product: CASRRAGNTGELFF. The rearrangement links TRBV7-3 to TRBJ2-2; maybe TRBD2 (5 bases). The germline V and J ends were trimmed by 6 bases and 1 base, with 9 bases remaining between them. The CDR3 is 14 amino acids. Germline CDR1 reads SGHTA; CDR2 reads FQGTGA.